This T cell receptor (beta chain) is drawn from a study of response to subunit inactivated influenza vaccine. V was clipped by 8 bases and J by 13 bases; unmatched bases: 6. The V gene's germline CDR1 is MDHEN and CDR2 SYDVKM. CDR3 length: 11 amino acids. This clonotype was recorded a few times. The antigen is undetermined. TCRdb analysed the RT-PCR reads with MiXCR anew, one entry per CDR3 protein. Of 450,000 to 500,000 distinct CDR3 sequences detected, 10% to 11% appear once; the ten largest clones hold 10% to 15%. Whole-study results and caveats: It was suggested by the authors that few new T cells are recruited by each seasonal influenza vaccination.

The chain carries TRBV28 and TRBJ2-1; 9 bases are a match to TRBD2. This sample comprised PBMCs from blood, obtained around seven weeks after vaccination. The sequence came from a man in his fifties who received an inactivated influenza vaccine. The CDR3 nucleotides read TGTGCCAGCGGGCTAGCGGGAATTCAGTTCTTC. Translated, it gives CASGLAGIQFF.